The present entry profiles one T cell receptor (beta chain) with its context. The data stem from a study of CD8 T cells in Susac syndrome. The overall study: The Susac syndrome patients were therapy-naive, on corticosteroids, or on intravenous immunoglobulin alone at blood draw.

A quantity of about 0.5 to 1 ug RNA underwent reverse transcription using random hexamers. Amplification of TCR beta CDR3 was carried out by immunoSEQ multiplex PCR, which covered 54 Vbeta and 13 Jbeta segments. TCRdb re-derived calls from the immunoSEQ multiplex PCR reads in MiXCR, one entry per CDR3 protein. The table lists some 150,000 distinct CDR3 sequences, roughly 95% of them singletons. Definite or probable Susac syndrome was diagnosed using recently defined diagnostic criteria. Germline CDR1 SGHRS, CDR2 YFSETQ. The CDR3 runs 14 residues. Trimming took off 1 base at V and 7 bases at J, with 12 bases between the two ends.

The sample consisted of CD4+ T cells from PBMCs. V is TRBV5-1 and J is TRBJ2-1; D is possibly TRBD2 (7 bases). The TCR was taken from a human donor with Susac syndrome. The CDR3 coding sequence is TGCGCCAGCAGCTTGACGGGGGGCCGGAATGAGCAGTTCTTC. As protein: CASSLTGGRNEQFF. The full variable domain, rest sourced from reference TRBV5-1 and TRBJ2-1, is KAGVTQTPRYLIKTRGQQVTLSCSPISGHRSVSWYQQTPGQGLQFLFEYFSETQRNKGNFPGRFSGRQFSNSRSEMNVSTLELGDSALYLCASSLTGGRNEQFFGPGTRLTVL.